Here is one T cell receptor beta chain with its context. As yet, its antigen is unknown. Vbeta (60) and Jbeta (13) primers were used in the PCR. Assay used: immunoSEQ multiplex PCR; TCRdb lists only in-frame clones, some missing. This listing includes 60,000 to 80,000 clones. This record comes from a study of cytomegalovirus exposure and HLA in healthy donors. Study outcomes and limitations: The later analysis indicated that the majority of CMV-associated TCR beta chains appeared HLA-restricted. Several top significant clusters appeared, in a later analysis, to be linked to common viral pathogens. Trimming of TCR beta V- and J-genes showed a link, identified in a later analysis, to a missense DCLRE1C variant.

The CDR3 sequence is 14 residues long. Germline V gene data show CDR1 as LNHDA and CDR2 as SQIVND (reference sequence). V lost 4 bases, J lost 7 bases, and 4 bases stayed unmatched. The sample was PBMCs. This TCR was recovered from a boy younger than 18 in good health and CMV-seronegative. V is TRBV19 and J is TRBJ1-4; TRBD1 matches 9 bases. The DNA for the CDR3 is TGTGCCAGTAGTACCGGGACAGGGCCTGAAAAACTGTTTTTT. Its protein is CASSTGTGPEKLFF. Drawing the rest from reference TRBV19 and TRBJ1-4, the complete variable domain is DGGITQSPKYLFRKEGQNVTLSCEQNLNHDAMYWYRQDPGQGLRLIYYSQIVNDFQKGDIAEGYSVSREKKESFPLTVTSAQKNPTAFYLCASSTGTGPEKLFFGSGTQLSVL.